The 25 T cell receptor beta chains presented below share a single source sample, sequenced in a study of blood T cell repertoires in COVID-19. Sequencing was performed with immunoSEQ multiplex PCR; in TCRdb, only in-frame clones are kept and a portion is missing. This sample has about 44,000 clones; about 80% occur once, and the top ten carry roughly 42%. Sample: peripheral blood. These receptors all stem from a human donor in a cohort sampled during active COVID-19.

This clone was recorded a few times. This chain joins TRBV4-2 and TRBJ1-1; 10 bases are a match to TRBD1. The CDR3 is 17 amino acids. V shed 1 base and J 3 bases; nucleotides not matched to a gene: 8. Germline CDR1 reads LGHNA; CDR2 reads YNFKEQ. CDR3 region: CASSQVRGDRGYTEAFF. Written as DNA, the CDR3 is TGTGCCAGCAGCCAAGTCCGCGGGGACAGGGGTTACACTGAAGCTTTCTTT.

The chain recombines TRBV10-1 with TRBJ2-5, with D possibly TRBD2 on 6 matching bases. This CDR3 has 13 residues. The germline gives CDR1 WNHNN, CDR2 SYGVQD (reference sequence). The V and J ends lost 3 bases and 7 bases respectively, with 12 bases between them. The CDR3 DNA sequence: TGCGCCAGCAGTGACAGGGAGGAGGGGACCCAGTACTTC. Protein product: CASSDREEGTQYF.

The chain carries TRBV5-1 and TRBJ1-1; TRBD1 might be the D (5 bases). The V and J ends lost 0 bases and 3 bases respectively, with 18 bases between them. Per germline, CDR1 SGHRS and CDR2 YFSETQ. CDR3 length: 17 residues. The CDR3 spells CASSLAGDWAMYTEAFF. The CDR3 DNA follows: TGCGCCAGCAGCTTGGCCGGGGACTGGGCGATGTACACTGAAGCTTTCTTT.

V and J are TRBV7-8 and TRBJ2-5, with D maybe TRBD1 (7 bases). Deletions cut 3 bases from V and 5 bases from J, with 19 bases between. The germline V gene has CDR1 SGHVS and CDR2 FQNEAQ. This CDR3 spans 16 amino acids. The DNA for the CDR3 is TGTGCCAGCAGCTTCCAGGGGGGCCCACTTAAGGAGACCCAGTACTTC. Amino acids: CASSFQGGPLKETQYF.

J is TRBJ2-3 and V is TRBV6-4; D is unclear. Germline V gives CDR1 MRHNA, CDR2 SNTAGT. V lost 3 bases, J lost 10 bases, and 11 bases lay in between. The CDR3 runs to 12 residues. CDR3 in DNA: TGTGCCAGCAGTGATTCCCAGGCCCCGCAGTATTTT. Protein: CASSDSQAPQYF.

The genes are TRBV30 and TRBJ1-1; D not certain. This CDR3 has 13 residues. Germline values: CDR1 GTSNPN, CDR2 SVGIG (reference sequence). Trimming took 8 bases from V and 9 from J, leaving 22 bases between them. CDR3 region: CALEIDSQRKAFF. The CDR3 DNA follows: TGTGCCCTGGAGATTGACTCTCAAAGGAAAGCTTTCTTT.

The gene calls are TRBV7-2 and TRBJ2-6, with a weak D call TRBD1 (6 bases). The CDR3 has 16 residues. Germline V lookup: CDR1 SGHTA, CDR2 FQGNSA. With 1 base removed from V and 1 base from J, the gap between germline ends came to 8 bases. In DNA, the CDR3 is TGTGCCAGCAGCTTAGAGACAGGTTCTGGGGCCAACGTCCTGACTTTC. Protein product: CASSLETGSGANVLTF.

In DNA, the CDR3 is TGTGCCACCAGTGATCGAGACAGGGTTCAAGAGACCCAGTACTTC. Translating it yields CATSDRDRVQETQYF. The chain carries TRBV24-1 and TRBJ2-5; 7 bases match TRBD1. This CDR3 has 15 amino acids. The V gene end was trimmed by 3 bases and the J gene end by 2 bases; junction bases not matched to a gene: 5. Germline CDR1 KGHDR, CDR2 SFDVKD.

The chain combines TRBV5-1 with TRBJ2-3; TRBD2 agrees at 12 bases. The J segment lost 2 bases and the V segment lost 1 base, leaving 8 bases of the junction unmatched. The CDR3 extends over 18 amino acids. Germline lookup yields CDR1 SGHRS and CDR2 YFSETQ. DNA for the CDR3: TGCGCCAGCAGCTTGAACCCTAGCGGGGGGGCCTCCACAGATACGCAGTATTTT. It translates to CASSLNPSGGASTDTQYF.

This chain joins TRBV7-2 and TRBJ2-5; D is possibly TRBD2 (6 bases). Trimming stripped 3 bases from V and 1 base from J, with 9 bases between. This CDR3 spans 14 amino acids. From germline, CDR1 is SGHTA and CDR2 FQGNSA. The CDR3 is CASSLGLGQETQYF. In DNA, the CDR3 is TGTGCCAGCAGCTTGGGACTGGGCCAAGAGACCCAGTACTTC.

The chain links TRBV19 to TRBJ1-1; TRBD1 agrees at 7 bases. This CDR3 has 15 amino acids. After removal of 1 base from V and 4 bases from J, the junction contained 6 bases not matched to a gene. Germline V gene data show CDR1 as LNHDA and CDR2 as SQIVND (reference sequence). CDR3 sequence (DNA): TGTGCCAGTAGTATAGGACAGGGCTGGGCCACTGAAGCTTTCTTT. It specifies CASSIGQGWATEAFF.

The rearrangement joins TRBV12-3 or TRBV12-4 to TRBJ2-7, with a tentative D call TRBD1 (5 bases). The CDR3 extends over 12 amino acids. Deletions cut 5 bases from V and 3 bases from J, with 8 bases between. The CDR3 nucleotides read TGTGCCAGCAGTCGCCAGGGCTACGAGCAGTACGTC. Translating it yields CASSRQGYEQYV.

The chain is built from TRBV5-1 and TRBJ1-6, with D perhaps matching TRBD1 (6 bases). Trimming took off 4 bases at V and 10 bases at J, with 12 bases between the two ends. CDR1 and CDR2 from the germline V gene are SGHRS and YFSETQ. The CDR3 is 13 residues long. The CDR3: CASSPDSSSPLHF. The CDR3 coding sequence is TGCGCCAGCAGCCCGGACAGCTCCTCACCCCTCCACTTT.

CDR3 amino acids: CASSMGQNTYNEQFF. The CDR3 nucleotides read TGTGCCAGCAGCATGGGACAGAACACCTACAATGAGCAGTTCTTC. The chain uses TRBV11-2 and TRBJ2-1; 7 bases map to TRBD1. Per germline, CDR1 SGHAT and CDR2 FQNNGV. Trimming removed 5 bases from V and 2 bases from J; junction bases left unmatched: 6. The CDR3 totals 15 residues.

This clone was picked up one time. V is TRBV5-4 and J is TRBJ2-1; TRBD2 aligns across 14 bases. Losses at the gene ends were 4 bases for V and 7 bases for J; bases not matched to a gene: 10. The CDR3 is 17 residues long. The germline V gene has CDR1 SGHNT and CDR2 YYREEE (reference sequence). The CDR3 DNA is TGTGCCAGCAGCACCGTGACTAGCGGGGGGGCTCGAAATGAGCAGTTCTTC. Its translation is CASSTVTSGGARNEQFF.

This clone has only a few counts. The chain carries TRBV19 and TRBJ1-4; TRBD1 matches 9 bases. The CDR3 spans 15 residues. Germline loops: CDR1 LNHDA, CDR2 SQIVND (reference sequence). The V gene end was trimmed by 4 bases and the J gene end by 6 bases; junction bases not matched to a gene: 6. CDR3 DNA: TGTGCCAGTAGTAACGGACAGGGGAGACATGAAAAACTGTTTTTT. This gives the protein CASSNGQGRHEKLFF.

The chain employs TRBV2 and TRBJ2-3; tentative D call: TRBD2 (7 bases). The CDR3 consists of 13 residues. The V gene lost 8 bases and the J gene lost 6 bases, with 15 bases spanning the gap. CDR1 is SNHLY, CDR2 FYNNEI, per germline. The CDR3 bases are TGTGCCAGCGGCCGGGGGGCGGACGATACGCAGTATTTT. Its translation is CASGRGADDTQYF.

CDR3 DNA: TGTGCCACCAGTGAGACAGGGAACCTGAACACCGGGGAGCTGTTTTTT. It yields the protein CATSETGNLNTGELFF. V gene TRBV24-1 combines with J gene TRBJ2-2; 7 nucleotides line up with TRBD1. J gave up 1 base and V 4 bases, and 5 bases lay outside the gene matches. CDR3 size: 16 residues. Germline V CDR1 and CDR2: KGHDR, SFDVKD.

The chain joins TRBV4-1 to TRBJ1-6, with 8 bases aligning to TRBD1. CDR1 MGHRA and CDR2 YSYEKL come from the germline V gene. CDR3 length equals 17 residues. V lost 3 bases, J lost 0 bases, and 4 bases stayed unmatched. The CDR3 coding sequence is TGCGCCAGCAGCCAGCGGGACAGGAGCTCCTATAATTCACCCCTCCACTTT. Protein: CASSQRDRSSYNSPLHF.

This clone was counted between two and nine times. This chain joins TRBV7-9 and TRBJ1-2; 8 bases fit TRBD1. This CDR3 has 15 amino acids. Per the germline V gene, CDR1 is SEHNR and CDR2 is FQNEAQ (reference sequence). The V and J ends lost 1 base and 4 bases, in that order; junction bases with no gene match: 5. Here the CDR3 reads CASSLGQGAGYGYTF. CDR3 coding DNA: TGTGCCAGCAGCTTAGGTCAGGGGGCGGGCTATGGCTACACCTTC.

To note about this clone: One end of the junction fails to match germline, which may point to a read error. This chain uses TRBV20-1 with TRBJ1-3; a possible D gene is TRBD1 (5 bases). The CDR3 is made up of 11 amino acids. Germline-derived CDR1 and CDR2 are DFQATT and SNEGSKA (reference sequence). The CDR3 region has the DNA TGCAGTGCTGGGGCTGGTAACACCATATATTTT. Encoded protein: CSAGAGNTIYF.

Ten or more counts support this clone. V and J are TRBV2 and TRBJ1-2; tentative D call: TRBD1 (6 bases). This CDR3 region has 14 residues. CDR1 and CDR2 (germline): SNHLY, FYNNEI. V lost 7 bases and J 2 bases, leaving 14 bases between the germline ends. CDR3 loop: CASTMDSTNYGYTF. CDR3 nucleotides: TGTGCCAGCACCATGGACAGTACCAACTATGGCTACACCTTC.

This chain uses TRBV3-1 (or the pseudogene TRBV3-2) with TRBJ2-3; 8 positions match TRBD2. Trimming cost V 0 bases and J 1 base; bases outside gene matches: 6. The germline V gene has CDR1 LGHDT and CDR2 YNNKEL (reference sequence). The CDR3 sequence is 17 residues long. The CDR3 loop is CASSQDVGGAGTDTQYF. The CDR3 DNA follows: TGTGCCAGCAGCCAAGACGTCGGGGGGGCCGGCACAGATACGCAGTATTTT.

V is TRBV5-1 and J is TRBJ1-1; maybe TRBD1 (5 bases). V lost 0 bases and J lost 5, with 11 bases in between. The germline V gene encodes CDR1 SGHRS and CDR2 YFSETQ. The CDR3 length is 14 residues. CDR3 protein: CASSLGTRGTEAFF. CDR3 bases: TGCGCCAGCAGCTTGGGTACTCGGGGGACTGAAGCTTTCTTT.

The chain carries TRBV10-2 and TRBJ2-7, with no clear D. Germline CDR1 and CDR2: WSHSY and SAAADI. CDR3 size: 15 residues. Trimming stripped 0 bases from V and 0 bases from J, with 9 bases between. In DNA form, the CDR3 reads TGCGCCAGCAGTGAGTCTCTCGCCAGCTCCTACGAGCAGTACGTC. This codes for CASSESLASSYEQYV.